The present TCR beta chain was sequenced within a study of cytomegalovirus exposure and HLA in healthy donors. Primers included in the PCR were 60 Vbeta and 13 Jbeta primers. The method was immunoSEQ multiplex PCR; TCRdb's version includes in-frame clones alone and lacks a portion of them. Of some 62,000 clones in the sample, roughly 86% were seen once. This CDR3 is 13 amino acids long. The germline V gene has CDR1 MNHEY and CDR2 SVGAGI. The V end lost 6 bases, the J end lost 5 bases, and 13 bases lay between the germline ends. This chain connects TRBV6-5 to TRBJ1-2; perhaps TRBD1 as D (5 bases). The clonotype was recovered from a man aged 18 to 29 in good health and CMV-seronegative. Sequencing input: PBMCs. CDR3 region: CASRRTQVYGYTF. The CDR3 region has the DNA TGTGCCAGCAGGAGGACACAAGTATATGGCTACACCTTC.